The 20 T cell receptor beta chains in this list originate from one sample, sequenced in a study of blood T cell repertoires in COVID-19. Clones were sequenced by immunoSEQ multiplex PCR, and TCRdb holds only the in-frame ones, with some missing. The sample shows more than 100,000 clones, 60% to 85% of them seen only once. Sequencing used peripheral blood. All receptors derive from a man aged 65 to 85 with acute or convalescent COVID-19.

J is TRBJ2-2 and V is TRBV7-9, with D possibly TRBD2 on 6 matching bases. Germline CDR1 SEHNR, CDR2 FQNEAQ (reference sequence). V dropped 3 bases and J dropped 4 bases, with 9 bases sitting between them. The CDR3 sequence is 14 residues long. CDR3 residues: CASSLMRGTGELFF. CDR3 sequence (DNA): TGTGCCAGCAGCTTGATGCGGGGCACCGGGGAGCTGTTTTTT.

This clone has more than one count but fewer than ten. The J gene is TRBJ1-1, the V gene TRBV4-3, with D perhaps TRBD1 (6 bases). V lost 4 bases to trimming and J lost 2 bases, with 14 bases between them. Germline CDR1 reads LGHNA; CDR2 reads YSLEER. The CDR3 is 15 residues long. The CDR3: CASSPTTGPNTEAFF. For the CDR3, the DNA is TGCGCCAGCAGCCCGACGACAGGCCCAAACACTGAAGCTTTCTTT.

The chain links TRBV5-4 to TRBJ2-5, with 14 positions matching TRBD2. This CDR3 spans 17 amino acids. In germline, CDR1 is SGHNT, CDR2 YYREEE (reference sequence). After removal of 0 bases from V and 2 bases from J, the junction contained 3 bases not matched to a gene. The CDR3: CASSLGRLAGGQETQYF. The CDR3 DNA reads TGTGCCAGCAGCTTGGGCCGACTAGCGGGGGGGCAAGAGACCCAGTACTTC. Full variable domain (missing parts from reference TRBV5-4 and TRBJ2-5): ETGVTQSPTHLIKTRGQQVTLRCSSQSGHNTVSWYQQALGQGPQFIFQYYREEENGRGNFPPRFSGLQFPNYSSELNVNALELDDSALYLCASSLGRLAGGQETQYFGPGTRLLVL.

V gene TRBV6-5 combines with J gene TRBJ1-5, with TRBD1 matching 7 bases. The CDR3 loop spans 15 amino acids. CDR1 is MNHEY, CDR2 SVGAGI, per germline. With 6 bases clipped from V and 1 base from J, the junction kept 6 bases outside the gene matches. This CDR3 is CASRRQGGSNQPQHF. The CDR3 DNA sequence: TGTGCCAGCAGGCGACAGGGAGGAAGCAATCAGCCCCAGCATTTT.

J is TRBJ1-1 and V is TRBV1; the table's D call TRBD1 went unverified against the DNA. TRBV1 represents a pseudogene. The CDR3 has 14 amino acids. This CDR3 reads CTSSTQEQNTEAFF. The CDR3 nucleotides read TGCACCAGCAGCACACAGGAACAGAACACTGAAGCTTTCTTT.

The sample holds one count of this clone. This rearrangement joins TRBV5-1 to TRBJ1-2; D gene ambiguous. Trimming removed 1 base at V and 2 bases at J, with 6 bases between. The CDR3 covers 13 residues. Germline V CDR1 and CDR2: SGHRS, YFSETQ. The CDR3 nucleotides are TGCGCCAGCAGCTTGTCATTGAACTATGGCTACACCTTC. As protein: CASSLSLNYGYTF.

The chain uses TRBV27 and TRBJ2-1; 9 bases line up with TRBD2. The V gene's germline CDR1 is MNHEY and CDR2 SMNVEV (reference sequence). Trimming took 3 bases from V and 4 from J; bases not matched to a gene: 4. This CDR3 is built from 15 residues. CDR3 region: CASSFAGGRYNEQFF. CDR3 nucleotides: TGTGCCAGCAGTTTCGCGGGGGGGAGGTACAATGAGCAGTTCTTC.

To note about this clone: Mismatch with germline at one junction end may stem from a read error. The chain has TRBV6-2 or TRBV6-3 and TRBJ1-5; the D is unclear. The CDR3 is 15 residues long. CDR1 MNHEY and CDR2 SVGEGT come from the germline V gene. The CDR3: CASSRSWSSDQPQHF. The CDR3 nucleotides read TGTGCCAGCAGCCGATCCTGGAGTAGCGATCAGCCCCAGCATTTT.

V is TRBV7-8 and J is TRBJ2-7, with 8 bases matching TRBD2. The CDR3 runs 13 residues. CDR1 and CDR2 from the germline V gene are SGHVS and FQNEAQ. Trimming took 5 bases from V and 3 from J; bases not matched to a gene: 3. This CDR3 is CASSPAGGYEQYF. In nucleotides, the CDR3 is TGTGCCAGCAGCCCCGCGGGGGGCTACGAGCAGTACTTC.

This chain links TRBV5-4 with TRBJ1-2; the D gene is possibly TRBD1 (6 bases). Germline CDR1 reads SGHNT; CDR2 reads YYREEE (reference sequence). Trimming pared 3 bases from V and 3 bases from J, leaving 18 bases between. This CDR3 is 16 amino acids long. As DNA, the CDR3 is TGTGCCAGCAGCTCGGGGGGCGCATCGTCTTACTATGGCTACACCTTC. Its protein product is CASSSGGASSYYGYTF.

The chain joins TRBV2 to TRBJ2-5; 8 bases map to TRBD2. Germline lookup yields CDR1 SNHLY and CDR2 FYNNEI. CDR3 length equals 14 residues. J gave up 3 bases and V 2 bases, and 2 bases lay outside the gene matches. CDR3 bases: TGTGCCAGCAGTGAAATACTAGCGGAAGAGACCCAGTACTTC. It is translated as CASSEILAEETQYF.

This sequence joins TRBV5-8 and TRBJ2-5; the match to TRBD2 covers 7 bases. The V gene end was trimmed by 4 bases and the J gene end by 3 bases; junction bases not matched to a gene: 9. CDR3 length equals 15 residues. The germline CDR1 and CDR2 sequences are SGHTS and YDEGEE. CDR3 in amino acids: CASSLGFGGEETQYF. CDR3 sequence (DNA): TGTGCCAGCAGCCTTGGTTTTGGGGGGGAAGAGACCCAGTACTTC.

This clone was observed a few times. This sequence joins TRBV11-2 and TRBJ2-1; D ambiguous. V lost 1 base, J lost 12 bases, and 10 bases lay in between. Germline assignment: CDR1 SGHAT and CDR2 FQNNGV. The CDR3 consists of 12 residues. The chain's CDR3 is CASSLGRKRQFF. The DNA for the CDR3 is TGTGCCAGCAGCTTAGGGCGAAAGCGGCAGTTCTTC.

This sequence joins TRBV11-3 and TRBJ2-3, with 10 bases lining up with TRBD2. The germline V gene has CDR1 SGHNT and CDR2 YENEEA. Trimming took 6 bases from V and 5 from J; bases not matched to a gene: 14. The CDR3 sequence is 17 residues long. In DNA form, the CDR3 reads TGTGCCAGCAGAAAGGGGACGAGCGGGGGGGCAGTAGATACGCAGTATTTT. As protein: CASRKGTSGGAVDTQYF.

The chain links TRBV27 to TRBJ2-1, with TRBD1 matching 9 bases. The J segment lost 7 bases and the V segment lost 2 bases, leaving 6 bases of the junction unmatched. The CDR3 has 15 residues. Looked up from germline, CDR1 is MNHEY and CDR2 is SMNVEV (reference sequence). CDR3 residues: CASSLPGQGNNEQFF. The CDR3 DNA reads as TGTGCCAGCAGTTTACCGGGACAGGGAAATAATGAGCAGTTCTTC.

This rearrangement joins TRBV5-1 to TRBJ1-1; D remains ambiguous. In germline, CDR1 is SGHRS, CDR2 YFSETQ. Trimming removed 0 bases at V and 3 bases at J, with 9 bases between. The CDR3 extends over 14 amino acids. CDR3 DNA: TGCGCCAGCAGCTTGGACGGGGTGGACACTGAAGCTTTCTTT. Protein product: CASSLDGVDTEAFF.

The table lists this clone with a few counts. V is TRBV5-1 and J is TRBJ1-1; the D is unclear. The length of the CDR3 is 14 residues. V lost 3 bases to trimming and J lost 4 bases, with 13 bases between them. CDR1 and CDR2 from the germline V gene are SGHRS and YFSETQ. The CDR3 is CASSSQAEGTEAFF. The DNA of the CDR3 is TGCGCCAGCAGCTCTCAAGCGGAGGGCACTGAAGCTTTCTTT.

J is TRBJ2-2 and V is TRBV5-1; TRBD1 might be the D (5 bases). The CDR3 has 15 amino acids. Germline V gives CDR1 SGHRS, CDR2 YFSETQ. Trimming shortened V by 0 bases and J by 4 bases, and 10 bases separated the two germline ends. CDR3 in amino acids: CASSLARAGTGELFF. For the CDR3, the DNA is TGCGCCAGCAGCTTGGCCAGGGCTGGCACCGGGGAGCTGTTTTTT. Drawing the rest from reference TRBV5-1 and TRBJ2-2, the complete variable domain is KAGVTQTPRYLIKTRGQQVTLSCSPISGHRSVSWYQQTPGQGLQFLFEYFSETQRNKGNFPGRFSGRQFSNSRSEMNVSTLELGDSALYLCASSLARAGTGELFFGEGSRLTVL.

This rearrangement joins TRBV6-4 to TRBJ2-2, with 11 bases aligning to TRBD1. Looked up from germline, CDR1 is MRHNA and CDR2 is SNTAGT. V shed 5 bases and J 4 bases; nucleotides not matched to a gene: 3. The CDR3 is made up of 15 amino acids. The CDR3 nucleotides are TGTGCCAGCAGTCGGACAGGGGGCAGCACCGGGGAGCTGTTTTTT. Translating gives CASSRTGGSTGELFF.

V and J are TRBV7-6 and TRBJ1-2; no definite D call. This CDR3 contains 14 residues. CDR1 SGHVS and CDR2 FNYEAQ come from the germline V gene. Between the trimmed V and J ends, which lost 5 bases and 6 bases, there was a span of 16 bases. The CDR3 spells CASSPQVSGDGYTF. Written as DNA, the CDR3 is TGTGCCAGCAGCCCCCAGGTCTCGGGAGATGGCTACACCTTC. The full variable domain, its missing parts supplied by reference TRBV7-6 and TRBJ1-2, is GAGVSQSPRYKVTKRGQDVALRCDPISGHVSLYWYRQALGQGPEFLTYFNYEAQQDKSGLPNDRFSAERPEGSISTLTIQRTEQRDSAMYRCASSPQVSGDGYTFGSGTRLTVV.